The 17 T cell receptor beta chains below were found in one sample sequenced in a study of T cells in Graves' hyperthyroidism and ophthalmopathy. Authors of the study amplified TCR beta CDR3 regions from RNA transcripts. The study used the HTBI primer set for a first-round RT-PCR of the TCR CDR3. A single record per CDR3 protein comes from TCRdb applying MiXCR to the multiplex PCR reads. The sample shows some 500,000 distinct CDR3 sequences, over 13% of them seen only once. Sequencing was done on a sample of blood. The receptors were gathered from a woman between 18 and 30 years old with Graves' hyperthyroidism.

The chain joins TRBV11-2 to TRBJ2-1, with 9 nucleotides matching TRBD2. This CDR3 contains 16 residues. J lost 0 bases, V lost 5 bases, and 5 bases had no gene match. Germline loops: CDR1 SGHAT, CDR2 FQNNGV. In DNA form, the CDR3 reads TGTGCCAGCAGCCCAGCTAGCGGGGTCTCCTACAATGAGCAGTTCTTC. This codes for CASSPASGVSYNEQFF.

Ten or more counts support this clonotype. This chain links TRBV6-2 or TRBV6-3 with TRBJ2-5, with 12 bases aligning to TRBD2. The CDR3 is 15 residues long. CDR1 and CDR2 (germline): MNHEY, SVGEGT. With V trimmed by 5 bases and J by 4 bases, 5 bases remained unmatched. This CDR3 reads CASSPLGLAGETQYF. CDR3 nucleotide sequence: TGTGCCAGCAGTCCCCTGGGACTAGCGGGAGAGACCCAGTACTTC.

The rearrangement uses TRBV6-1 and TRBJ2-4; 7 positions match TRBD1. The CDR3 spans 13 residues. CDR1 and CDR2 (germline): MNHNS, SASEGT. J was trimmed by 3 bases and V by 10 bases; bases with no gene match: 6. The CDR3 DNA is TGTGCCATCTCGACAGGGAGCAAAAACATTCAGTACTTC. This codes for CAISTGSKNIQYF.

This clonotype was picked up a small number of times. The gene calls are TRBV6-5 and TRBJ2-7; 7 nucleotides line up with TRBD2. CDR3 length equals 16 residues. Germline V lookup: CDR1 MNHEY, CDR2 SVGAGI. J lost 5 bases, V lost 0 bases, and 10 bases had no gene match. The CDR3 DNA sequence: TGTGCCAGCAGTTACTCGATCGTGGGAGGGCGCGACGAGCAGTACTTC. This sequence encodes CASSYSIVGGRDEQYF.

This clonotype appeared many times. This chain joins TRBV12-3 or TRBV12-4 and TRBJ2-1; D remains unclear. The germline V and J ends were trimmed by 7 bases and 5 bases, with 18 bases remaining between them. The CDR3 sequence is 15 residues long. The CDR3 here is CASTPYGNIHNEQFF. The CDR3 region has the DNA TGTGCCAGCACCCCCTATGGGAACATCCACAATGAGCAGTTCTTC.

V is TRBV9 and J is TRBJ2-5; 8 bases map to TRBD2. The CDR3 spans 18 residues. V shed 0 bases, J shed 0 bases, and the junction held 10 bases outside the gene matches. Germline V gene sequence: CDR1 SGDLS, CDR2 YYNGEE. DNA for the CDR3: TGTGCCAGCAGCGTAGCTCCTTTCGTAGCGGGAAACCAAGAGACCCAGTACTTC. This codes for CASSVAPFVAGNQETQYF.

Worth noting for this clonotype: This may arise from a read error, as a much more abundant clone is one base away. This chain links TRBV20-1 with TRBJ1-5; TRBD1 aligns across 7 bases. V dropped 2 bases and J dropped 4; count of bases not matched to a gene: 8. The length of the CDR3 is 15 residues. Germline-derived CDR1 and CDR2 are DFQATT and SNEGSKA (reference sequence). The CDR3 reads CSARTTGVWNQPQHF. The CDR3 coding sequence is TGCAGTGCTAGAACTACAGGGGTTTGGAATCAGCCCCAGCATTTT.

Only a few counts were recorded for this clonotype. The chain couples TRBV27 to TRBJ2-1; TRBD1 or TRBD2 may be the D gene (7 bases each). Germline V gene data show CDR1 as MNHEY and CDR2 as SMNVEV (reference sequence). Trimming pared 6 bases from V and 10 bases from J, leaving 22 bases between. The CDR3 is 15 residues long. CDR3 protein: CASSLGGGSRLEQFF. As DNA, the CDR3 is TGTGCCAGCAGCTTAGGGGGCGGGAGTAGGTTGGAGCAGTTCTTC.

Notes on this clonotype: This may arise from a read error, as a much more abundant clone is one base away. This chain connects TRBV7-3 to TRBJ2-1; no firm D call. Germline assignment: CDR1 SGHTA and CDR2 FQGTGA. The CDR3 is made up of 15 amino acids. This chain's CDR3 is CASSGDHRSYNEHFF. The DNA of the CDR3 is TGTGCCAGCAGCGGAGACCATCGCTCCTACAATGAGCACTTCTTC. Full variable domain (outside the CDR3, taken from reference TRBV7-3 and TRBJ2-1): GAGVSQTPSNKVTEKGKYVELRCDPISGHTALYWYRQSLGQGPEFLIYFQGTGAADDSGLPNDRFFAVRPEGSVSTLKIQRTERGDSAVYLCASSGDHRSYNEHFFGPGTRLTVL.

There are many counts of this clonotype. J is TRBJ1-1 and V is TRBV2; D might be TRBD1 (6 bases). Germline V gene lookup returns CDR1 SNHLY and CDR2 FYNNEI. The V and J ends lost 6 bases and 6 bases respectively, with 14 bases between them. This CDR3 comprises 13 residues. In DNA form, the CDR3 reads TGTGCCAGCAGCCAACGGAGGGGGTCTGAAGCTTTCTTT. This encodes CASSQRRGSEAFF.

The chain joins TRBV5-6 to TRBJ1-1; no firm D call. The CDR3 spans 11 residues. Per the germline V gene, CDR1 is SGHDT and CDR2 is YYEEEE. The V gene lost 0 bases and the J gene lost 7 bases, with 4 bases spanning the gap. The CDR3, as DNA: TGTGCCAGCAGCTTGGCGGTTGAAGCTTTCTTT. Translation: CASSLAVEAFF.

This clonotype was found many times. The J gene is TRBJ2-5, the V gene TRBV10-3, with D possibly TRBD1 on 5 matching bases. Trimming shortened V by 6 bases and J by 5 bases, and 16 bases separated the two germline ends. There are 14 residues in the CDR3. Per germline, CDR1 ENHRY and CDR2 SYGVKD. DNA for the CDR3: TGTGCCATCAGCGCAGACAGCCCCCAGGAGACCCAGTACTTC. Translating it yields CAISADSPQETQYF.

This clonotype showed up many times. The chain joins TRBV9 to TRBJ1-2; TRBD1 agrees at 7 bases. CDR3 length equals 16 residues. Germline loops: CDR1 SGDLS, CDR2 YYNGEE. V lost 4 bases, J lost 7 bases, and 16 bases stayed unmatched. The chain's CDR3 is CASSNLTLGQGVGYTF. The CDR3 DNA reads as TGTGCCAGCAGCAACCTCACGTTGGGGCAGGGGGTTGGCTACACCTTC.

The V and J genes are TRBV9 and TRBJ2-2; D is perhaps TRBD2 (5 bases). CDR3 length: 14 residues. V was shortened by 0 bases and J by 8 bases, with 11 bases between the two germline ends. Germline CDR1 reads SGDLS; CDR2 reads YYNGEE. CDR3 in amino acids: CASSVVSSTGELFF. The CDR3 region has the DNA TGTGCCAGCAGCGTAGTCTCTAGCACAGGGGAGCTGTTTTTT.

The chain is built from TRBV19 and TRBJ2-1, with D unresolved. The CDR3 runs 13 residues. Per germline, CDR1 LNHDA and CDR2 SQIVND (reference sequence). V dropped 1 base and J dropped 6 bases, with 7 bases sitting between them. CDR3 sequence reads: CASSIGDFNEQFF. DNA for the CDR3: TGTGCCAGTAGTATAGGGGATTTCAATGAGCAGTTCTTC.

Written as DNA, the CDR3 is TGTGCCAGCAGTGAAGCCGGGAGCTACACCGGGGAGCTGTTTTTT. As protein: CASSEAGSYTGELFF. V is TRBV25-1 and J is TRBJ2-2; weak D call: TRBD2 (6 bases). The CDR3 loop spans 15 amino acids. The V gene lost 2 bases and the J gene lost 3 bases, with 10 bases spanning the gap. Germline loops: CDR1 MGHDK, CDR2 SYGVNS.

This clonotype came up many times. This chain links TRBV29-1 with TRBJ2-7; TRBD2 aligns across 11 bases. Trimming cost V 4 bases and J 3 bases; bases outside gene matches: 5. Germline V CDR1 and CDR2: SQVTM, ANQGSEA. The CDR3 length is 14 residues. The CDR3 here is CSVGRTSGLYEQYF. In DNA, the CDR3 is TGCAGCGTTGGGCGGACTAGCGGGCTCTACGAGCAGTACTTC.